Below, 31 T cell receptor beta chains from the same sample are listed, as sequenced in a study of identical twins. TCRdb called the 5' RACE reads again in MiXCR, with one record for every CDR3 protein. Of about 660,000 distinct CDR3 sequences in the sample, about 9.4% were seen once. The sample also formed part of further work on yellow fever vaccine responses in identical twins.

Sequencing was done on a sample of PBMCs. These receptors originate from a woman aged 18-29 years in good health.

In its sample, this clonotype was seen a few times. The rearrangement joins TRBV9 to TRBJ2-1; TRBD2 is a possible D gene (5 bases). The ends were cut back, 3 bases at V and 9 bases at J, with 19 bases in the middle. The V gene's germline CDR1 is SGDLS and CDR2 YYNGEE. The CDR3 totals 15 residues. The CDR3 protein is CASSGPGPGETEQFF. CDR3 nucleotides: TGTGCCAGCAGCGGACCGGGTCCCGGGGAGACTGAGCAGTTCTTC.

This clonotype was counted between two and nine times. The V and J genes are TRBV11-2 and TRBJ2-2, with D unclear. V was pared by 2 bases and J by 0 bases, with 16 bases between. This CDR3 contains 18 residues. The germline V gene encodes CDR1 SGHAT and CDR2 FQNNGV. The CDR3 bases are TGTGCCAGCAGCTTATTCGGAGCATCAGCCGCGAACACCGGGGAGCTGTTTTTT. Amino acids: CASSLFGASAANTGELFF.

This clonotype was observed a handful of times. The rearrangement uses TRBV5-1 and TRBJ2-7; the match to TRBD1 covers 7 bases. Germline V gives CDR1 SGHRS, CDR2 YFSETQ. This CDR3 has 13 residues. The J segment lost 6 bases and the V segment lost 2 bases, leaving 5 bases of the junction unmatched. The CDR3 loop is CASSFDRAAEQYF. In nucleotides, the CDR3 is TGCGCCAGCAGCTTCGACAGGGCCGCCGAGCAGTACTTC.

This chain joins TRBV12-3 or TRBV12-4 and TRBJ1-5, with no clear D. This CDR3 contains 14 residues. The V end was cut by 2 bases, the J end by 6 bases, with 11 bases between. The CDR3 region is CASSLSRMGQPQHF. The CDR3 nucleotides are TGTGCCAGCAGTTTAAGCAGGATGGGTCAGCCCCAGCATTTT.

There are a few counts of this clonotype. The genes are TRBV21-1 and TRBJ2-5; TRBD2 reflects the table's D call only, with no check against the DNA. TRBV21-1 is recorded as a pseudogene. The CDR3 runs to 14 residues. The CDR3 DNA reads TGTGCCAGCAGTAGCGGGAGGAGCCAAGAGACCCAGTACTTC. Its protein product is CASSSGRSQETQYF.

This clonotype was found a few times. The rearrangement joins TRBV11-2 to TRBJ2-1; D not certain. The germline V gene encodes CDR1 SGHAT and CDR2 FQNNGV. Between the trimmed V and J ends, which lost 1 base and 8 bases, there was a span of 12 bases. CDR3 size: 14 residues. The CDR3 nucleotides read TGTGCCAGCAGCTTAGGTCCCAGGAGCCATGAGCAGTTCTTC. Translation gives CASSLGPRSHEQFF.

V is TRBV3-1 and J is TRBJ1-6; 7 bases map to TRBD1. The CDR3 length is 14 residues. V trimming: 6 bases; J trimming: 7 bases; junction bases outside the gene matches: 6. Germline V gene sequence: CDR1 LGHDT, CDR2 YNNKEL (reference sequence). The CDR3 sequence is CASRGTVWNSPLHF. CDR3 nucleotides: TGTGCCAGCAGGGGGACAGTATGGAATTCACCCCTCCACTTT. Filled out from reference TRBV3-1 and TRBJ1-6, the complete variable domain reads DTAVSQTPKYLVTQMGNDKSIKCEQNLGHDTMYWYKQDSKKFLKIMFSYNNKELIINETVPNRFSPKSPDKAHLNLHINSLELGDSAVYFCASRGTVWNSPLHFGNGTRLTVT.

The CDR3 spells CASSSPTSGADTQYF. DNA of the CDR3: TGTGCCAGCAGCTCGCCGACTAGCGGGGCAGATACGCAGTATTTT. The chain is built from TRBV7-3 and TRBJ2-3, with 11 bases fitting TRBD2. V lost 4 bases and J lost 4; bases outside the gene matches: 4. The germline CDR1 and CDR2 sequences are SGHTA and FQGTGA. The CDR3 extends over 15 amino acids.

This clonotype was seen a few times. The chain has TRBV7-2 and TRBJ2-1; D tentatively fits TRBD1 or TRBD2 (7 bases each). In germline, CDR1 is SGHTA, CDR2 FQGNSA. The CDR3 contains 15 residues. Trimming left V 4 bases short and J 10 bases short, with 20 bases between. Here the CDR3 DNA reads TGTGCCAGCAGCTCTTCCGGGACTACAGGGGAGGAGCAGTTCTTC. Protein: CASSSSGTTGEEQFF.

There are a few counts of this clonotype. The rearrangement links TRBV25-1 to TRBJ1-6, with D perhaps TRBD1 (5 bases). Germline V gene lookup returns CDR1 MGHDK and CDR2 SYGVNS. Trimming left V 2 bases short and J 0 bases short, with 8 bases between. This CDR3 has 16 residues. CDR3 in amino acids: CASSERGVSYNSPLHF. CDR3 bases: TGTGCCAGCAGTGAAAGGGGAGTCTCCTATAATTCACCCCTCCACTTT.

This clonotype was picked up many times. This rearrangement joins TRBV10-3 to TRBJ1-3; no clear D gene. The CDR3 loop spans 18 amino acids. V gave up 7 bases and J gave up 1 base, with 23 bases separating them. Germline CDR1 reads ENHRY; CDR2 reads SYGVKD. The CDR3 region has the DNA TGTGCCATCAATATCGGGAATTCACAAGGCTCGTCTGGAAACACCATATATTTT. It specifies CAINIGNSQGSSGNTIYF.

The chain uses TRBV4-3 and TRBJ1-1; D ambiguous. V was clipped by 0 bases and J by 4 bases, with 9 bases between them. Germline CDR1 LGHNA, CDR2 YSLEER. This CDR3 spans 14 amino acids. CDR3 nucleotide sequence: TGCGCCAGCAGCCAAGATGTGGCATCCACTGAAGCTTTCTTT. Protein sequence: CASSQDVASTEAFF.

As concerns this clonotype: This may stem from a read error, because a much larger clone lies one nucleotide away. The chain recombines TRBV4-3 with TRBJ2-7; the D gene is possibly TRBD1 (6 bases). Germline CDR1 LGHNA, CDR2 YSLEER. The CDR3 contains 14 residues. In DNA, the CDR3 is TGCGCCCGCAGCCAAGGTAGGACAGCCTACGAGCAGTACTTC. Its translation is CARSQGRTAYEQYF.

This rearrangement joins TRBV6-2 or TRBV6-3 to TRBJ2-6, with 7 bases that match TRBD2. V lost 6 bases and J lost 0; bases outside the gene matches: 8. This CDR3 has 17 amino acids. CDR1 and CDR2 from the germline V gene are MNHEY and SVGEGT. The CDR3 loop reads CASRSGELISGANVLTF. The CDR3 nucleotides read TGTGCCAGCAGAAGCGGGGAGTTAATCTCTGGGGCCAACGTCCTGACTTTC.

This chain joins TRBV5-5 and TRBJ2-6, with D possibly TRBD2 on 6 matching bases. In germline, CDR1 is SGHKS, CDR2 YYEKEE (reference sequence). The ends were cut back, 4 bases at V and 1 base at J, with 12 bases in the middle. The CDR3 extends over 16 amino acids. The CDR3 DNA reads as TGTGCCAGCAGCCCGGTCGCGGGGTCTGGGGCCAACGTCCTGACTTTC. It specifies CASSPVAGSGANVLTF.

The V and J genes are TRBV4-3 and TRBJ2-5; 7 bases agree with TRBD1. Unmatched junction bases numbered 6, after V lost 3 bases and J lost 2 bases. The CDR3 runs to 15 residues. CDR1 is LGHNA and CDR2 is YSLEER in the germline V gene. The CDR3 here is CASSQNRQGQETQYF. Here the CDR3 DNA reads TGCGCCAGCAGCCAGAACAGACAGGGACAAGAGACCCAGTACTTC.

The table lists this clonotype with many counts. The J gene is TRBJ1-5, the V gene TRBV20-1; D not resolved. The length of the CDR3 is 12 residues. V shed 3 bases and J shed 6 bases, with 9 bases lying between them. CDR1 and CDR2 (germline): DFQATT, SNEGSKA (reference sequence). The CDR3 sequence: CSASPGSQPQHF. DNA of the CDR3: TGCAGTGCTAGTCCGGGGAGTCAGCCCCAGCATTTT.

The gene calls are TRBV6-2 or TRBV6-3 and TRBJ2-3; 7 bases fit TRBD2. The CDR3 is 21 amino acids. Germline CDR1 reads MNHEY; CDR2 reads SVGEGT. The trim removed 2 bases at V and 0 bases at J, leaving 20 bases unmatched. CDR3 residues: CASSYVATLLRAGSSTDTQYF. CDR3 sequence (DNA): TGTGCCAGCAGTTACGTAGCCACATTACTAAGAGCGGGATCTAGCACAGATACGCAGTATTTT.

This clonotype was counted ten times or more. The chain uses TRBV11-2 and TRBJ2-1; the match to TRBD2 covers 8 bases. Germline CDR1 is SGHAT and CDR2 is FQNNGV. The CDR3 is 14 amino acids. With V trimmed by 6 bases and J by 3 bases, 4 bases remained unmatched. Here the CDR3 reads CASSRSGDYNEQFF. In nucleotides, the CDR3 is TGTGCCAGCAGTCGTAGCGGGGACTACAATGAGCAGTTCTTC.

This clonotype showed up just a few times. One end of the junction does not line up with germline, which may come from a read error. The chain links TRBV20-1 to TRBJ2-1, with TRBD2 matching 15 bases. The germline V gene encodes CDR1 DFQATT and CDR2 SNEGSKA (reference sequence). The CDR3 has 14 amino acids. The CDR3 loop reads CSAPGTSGRPTFGF. Here the CDR3 DNA reads TGCAGTGCTCCCGGGACTAGCGGGAGGCCCACATTTGGTTTC.

The CDR3 is CASSLGSTGIGLSEQYF. In nucleotides, the CDR3 is TGTGCCAGCAGCCTCGGCAGCACCGGGATCGGCCTCTCCGAGCAGTACTTC. The V call is TRBV13, the J call TRBJ2-7; tentatively, D is TRBD2 (5 bases). Deletions cut 5 bases from V and 6 bases from J, with 26 bases between. CDR1 and CDR2 (germline): PRHDT, FYEKMQ (reference sequence). The CDR3 extends over 17 amino acids.

This clonotype was observed many times. The chain is built from TRBV7-8 and TRBJ2-2; tentatively, D is TRBD1 (6 bases). Germline lookup yields CDR1 SGHVS and CDR2 FQNEAQ. V was pared by 2 bases and J by 2 bases, with 9 bases between. This CDR3 comprises 15 residues. The CDR3 loop is CASSLWGQNTGELFF. In DNA, the CDR3 is TGTGCCAGCAGCTTATGGGGACAAAACACCGGGGAGCTGTTTTTT. The complete variable domain, with remaining parts taken from reference TRBV7-8 and TRBJ2-2, reads GAGVSQSPRYKVAKRGQDVALRCDPISGHVSLFWYQQALGQGPEFLTYFQNEAQLDKSGLPSDRFFAERPEGSVSTLKIQRTQQEDSAVYLCASSLWGQNTGELFFGEGSRLTVL.

The genes are TRBV29-1 and TRBJ2-3; TRBD2 aligns across 8 bases. The CDR3 runs to 17 residues. Germline V gives CDR1 SQVTM, CDR2 ANQGSEA. V was clipped by 2 bases and J by 1 base; unmatched bases: 11. CDR3 in amino acids: CSVEPGGAIGGTDTQYF. CDR3 DNA sequence: TGCAGCGTTGAACCCGGGGGGGCCATAGGAGGCACAGATACGCAGTATTTT.

This clonotype appeared a few times. The genes are TRBV18 and TRBJ2-1, with no clear D. Trimming took off 6 bases at V and 8 bases at J, with 14 bases between the two ends. The CDR3 is 13 residues long. Germline V gene sequence: CDR1 KGHSH, CDR2 LQKENI. DNA of the CDR3: TGTGCCAGCTCGCTGATCAACGCGGATGAGCAGTTCTTC. It is translated as CASSLINADEQFF.

This clonotype was seen a few times. The chain is built from TRBV7-2 and TRBJ2-1; D remains ambiguous. Germline assignment: CDR1 SGHTA and CDR2 FQGNSA. The CDR3 extends over 15 amino acids. V dropped 5 bases and J dropped 0 bases, with 11 bases sitting between them. The CDR3 DNA sequence: TGTGCCAGCAGCGGACGAGTGGGCTCCTACAATGAGCAGTTCTTC. It yields the protein CASSGRVGSYNEQFF.

This clonotype has only a few counts. This chain links TRBV15 with TRBJ2-1; TRBD1 matches at 8 bases. This CDR3 has 16 residues. J gave up 6 bases and V 3 bases, and 10 bases lay outside the gene matches. Per the germline V gene, CDR1 is LNHNV and CDR2 is YYDKDF (reference sequence). In DNA, the CDR3 is TGTGCCACCAGCAGCCTACCTGGACAGGGAAGCAATGAGCAGTTCTTC. Its translation: CATSSLPGQGSNEQFF.

This clonotype was picked up a small number of times. The V and J genes are TRBV10-3 and TRBJ2-3; 9 bases are a match to TRBD1. The V and J ends lost 9 bases and 1 base, in that order; junction bases with no gene match: 2. CDR1 is ENHRY and CDR2 is SYGVKD in the germline V gene. This CDR3 contains 13 residues. The CDR3 reads CAMGQGRTDTQYF. The CDR3 DNA is TGTGCCATGGGACAGGGCCGCACAGATACGCAGTATTTT.

This clonotype turned up a few times. The V gene is TRBV7-9, the J gene TRBJ2-1; D not resolved. The V end was cut by 3 bases, the J end by 10 bases, with 13 bases between. Germline V gives CDR1 SEHNR, CDR2 FQNEAQ (reference sequence). The CDR3 spans 13 residues. For the CDR3, the DNA is TGTGCCAGCAGCTTTTCTCCTGCTGGAGAGCAGTTCTTC. This codes for CASSFSPAGEQFF.

This CDR3 is CASRVEMNTEAFF. The CDR3 DNA follows: TGTGCCAGCAGAGTGGAAATGAACACTGAAGCTTTCTTT. The V gene is TRBV4-2, the J gene TRBJ1-1; no reliable D call. Deletions cut 6 bases from V and 0 bases from J, with 8 bases between. The CDR3 runs 13 residues. The germline gives CDR1 LGHNA, CDR2 YNFKEQ.

The gene calls are TRBV12-3 or TRBV12-4 and TRBJ1-1; possibly TRBD1 for D (6 bases). Trimming took 5 bases from V and 0 from J, leaving 13 bases between them. This CDR3 is 15 amino acids long. The CDR3 region is CASSNYRDLNTEAFF. CDR3 in DNA: TGTGCCAGCAGTAACTACAGGGACTTGAACACTGAAGCTTTCTTT.

The CDR3 nucleotides are TGCGCCAGCAGCCAGGGTACAGGGCTCCCGCAGGCAGATACGCAGTATTTT. Translated, it gives CASSQGTGLPQADTQYF. The chain has TRBV4-1 and TRBJ2-3; weak D call: TRBD1 (6 bases). In germline, CDR1 is MGHRA, CDR2 YSYEKL. V lost 3 bases, J lost 4 bases, and 20 bases lay in between. The CDR3 has 17 residues.